These 32 T cell receptor beta chains were sequenced from one sample in a study of cytomegalovirus exposure and HLA in healthy donors. This table comes from immunoSEQ multiplex PCR, and its TCRdb copy is limited to in-frame clones, with some not included. The table lists more than 300,000 clones, about nine tenths of them singletons. Sequenced material: PBMCs. The origin of the receptors is a woman under 30 in good health and CMV-seronegative.

The chain is built from TRBV9 and TRBJ2-2; TRBD2 agrees at 14 bases. V trimming: 4 bases; J trimming: 8 bases; junction bases outside the gene matches: 10. Germline CDR1 is SGDLS and CDR2 is YYNGEE. The CDR3 runs to 17 residues. DNA of the CDR3: TGTGCCAGCAGCCTCGGACTAGCGGGGGGATTGACTGGGGAGCTGTTTTTT. As protein: CASSLGLAGGLTGELFF.

The CDR3 DNA is TGTGCCAGCAGGGATAGGCAAGACAGGGCGGACACTGAAGCTTTCTTT. Translated, it gives CASRDRQDRADTEAFF. The chain couples TRBV13 to TRBJ1-1; 7 nucleotides line up with TRBD1. J gave up 3 bases and V 6 bases, and 13 bases lay outside the gene matches. The CDR3 contains 16 residues. Germline CDR1 and CDR2: PRHDT and FYEKMQ (reference sequence).

The CDR3 bases are TGTGCCAGCAGCGTGCGGCAGGGGGTAAACACCGGGGAGCTGTTTTTT. Its translation: CASSVRQGVNTGELFF. This sequence joins TRBV9 and TRBJ2-2; 7 positions match TRBD1. The V and J ends lost 2 bases and 2 bases, in that order; junction bases with no gene match: 6. The length of the CDR3 is 16 residues. CDR1 and CDR2 from the germline V gene are SGDLS and YYNGEE.

This chain joins TRBV18 and TRBJ1-1, with unresolved D. The CDR3 sequence is 13 residues long. The V end lost 6 bases, the J end lost 1 base, and 9 bases lay between the germline ends. The germline gives CDR1 KGHSH, CDR2 LQKENI. CDR3 in amino acids: CASSRAQNTEAFF. The CDR3 DNA follows: TGTGCCAGCTCGAGGGCCCAGAACACTGAAGCTTTCTTT.

This rearrangement joins TRBV9 to TRBJ1-6, with unresolved D. From germline, CDR1 is SGDLS and CDR2 YYNGEE. This CDR3 comprises 15 residues. Trimming stripped 4 bases from V and 8 bases from J, with 16 bases between. The CDR3 DNA reads TGTGCCAGCAGCCCAGACGGCGCAGGTTATTCACCCCTCCACTTT. This codes for CASSPDGAGYSPLHF.

The chain links TRBV5-1 to TRBJ2-7, with D maybe TRBD1 (6 bases). The CDR3 runs to 14 residues. Trimming took off 1 base at V and 5 bases at J, with 13 bases between the two ends. The germline V gene has CDR1 SGHRS and CDR2 YFSETQ. The CDR3 nucleotides are TGCGCCAGCAGCTTGAGGGCACAGGGACACGAGCAGTACTTC. Translating it yields CASSLRAQGHEQYF.

The chain has TRBV30 and TRBJ2-3; D is possibly TRBD1 (5 bases). This CDR3 is 17 amino acids long. The V and J ends lost 3 bases and 2 bases respectively, with 21 bases between them. Germline V CDR1 and CDR2: GTSNPN, SVGIG (reference sequence). The CDR3 loop is CAWRPFTGLASTDTQYF. The CDR3 bases are TGTGCCTGGAGACCATTCACAGGTCTCGCATCCACAGATACGCAGTATTTT.

The chain carries TRBV6-5 and TRBJ1-2; D ambiguous. This CDR3 is 15 amino acids long. Trimming cost V 6 bases and J 2 bases, with 16 bases left between them. Per the germline V gene, CDR1 is MNHEY and CDR2 is SVGAGI. This CDR3 is CASRPLNSRNYGYTF. CDR3 coding DNA: TGTGCCAGCAGGCCCTTGAATTCGAGGAACTATGGCTACACCTTC.

This chain joins TRBV27 and TRBJ2-7; 7 bases fit TRBD1. The CDR3 is 16 residues long. Trimming removed 6 bases from V and 3 bases from J; junction bases left unmatched: 14. Germline V gene data show CDR1 as MNHEY and CDR2 as SMNVEV (reference sequence). Written as DNA, the CDR3 is TGTGCCAGCAGCCGGCTGGCAGGGGGTTTTATCTACGAGCAGTACTTC. It yields the protein CASSRLAGGFIYEQYF.

This chain joins TRBV15 and TRBJ2-7; tentative D call: TRBD2 (6 bases). There are 12 residues in the CDR3. Trimming removed 5 bases from V and 5 bases from J, with 10 bases in between. CDR1 LNHNV and CDR2 YYDKDF come from the germline V gene (reference sequence). The CDR3 nucleotides are TGTGCCACCAGCTCCAGCGGGCACGAGCAGTACTTC. Protein sequence: CATSSSGHEQYF.

The chain combines TRBV9 with TRBJ2-3; TRBD1 matches at 7 bases. V was pared by 0 bases and J by 6 bases, with 7 bases of the junction left unmatched. Germline assignment: CDR1 SGDLS and CDR2 YYNGEE. The CDR3 has 15 residues. CDR3 loop: CASSVATRTGDTQYF. CDR3 DNA sequence: TGTGCCAGCAGCGTAGCTACAAGGACAGGTGATACGCAGTATTTT.

The chain joins TRBV5-1 to TRBJ2-2; tentatively, D is TRBD2 (6 bases). This CDR3 is built from 15 residues. The germline V and J ends were trimmed by 4 bases and 3 bases, with 13 bases remaining between them. CDR1 and CDR2 from the germline V gene are SGHRS and YFSETQ. This chain's CDR3 is CASSPWRDDTGELFF. The CDR3 nucleotides read TGCGCCAGCAGCCCGTGGAGGGACGACACCGGGGAGCTGTTTTTT.

This CDR3 reads CASSDDTSTDTQYF. CDR3 DNA sequence: TGTGCCAGCAGTGATGATACTAGCACAGATACGCAGTATTTT. The V call is TRBV2, the J call TRBJ2-3, with D unclear. V was cut by 3 bases and J by 0 bases, with 7 bases left in between. Germline CDR1 and CDR2: SNHLY and FYNNEI. This CDR3 is 14 amino acids long.

This clone occurred once. CDR3 residues: CASSPEANSEAFF. The DNA of the CDR3 is TGTGCCAGCTCACCCGAGGCAAACTCTGAAGCTTTCTTT. The chain couples TRBV18 to TRBJ1-1; D is unclear. This CDR3 contains 13 residues. In germline, CDR1 is KGHSH, CDR2 LQKENI. Trimming shortened V by 3 bases and J by 6 bases, and 11 bases separated the two germline ends.

The V gene is TRBV7-6, the J gene TRBJ1-5; 8 nucleotides align to TRBD1. The CDR3 extends over 19 amino acids. The germline V gene encodes CDR1 SGHVS and CDR2 FNYEAQ. With V trimmed by 5 bases and J by 0 bases, 15 bases remained unmatched. The CDR3 DNA follows: TGTGCCAGCAGCCCACCCCCTCTAGGACAGGGACATAGCAATCAGCCCCAGCATTTT. This sequence encodes CASSPPPLGQGHSNQPQHF.

This chain uses TRBV4-1 with TRBJ1-3; D gene ambiguous. This CDR3 comprises 15 residues. The V and J ends lost 2 bases and 0 bases respectively, with 8 bases between them. CDR1 and CDR2 from the germline V gene are MGHRA and YSYEKL. CDR3 coding DNA: TGCGCCAGCAGCCAATATCTCCCCTCTGGAAACACCATATATTTT. Its translation is CASSQYLPSGNTIYF.

This rearrangement joins TRBV28 to TRBJ2-1; no definite D call. Per the germline V gene, CDR1 is MDHEN and CDR2 is SYDVKM. Trimming took off 7 bases at V and 5 bases at J, with 15 bases between the two ends. There are 14 residues in the CDR3. The CDR3 is CASNPDWVHNEQFF. The CDR3 DNA is TGTGCCAGCAATCCCGACTGGGTCCACAATGAGCAGTTCTTC.

CDR3 DNA sequence: TGCAGTGCTATCAGGGGGCGTGAGCAGTACTTC. Translation gives CSAIRGREQYF. V is TRBV20-1 and J is TRBJ2-7, with 8 positions matching TRBD1. Germline CDR1 and CDR2: DFQATT and SNEGSKA (reference sequence). The CDR3 totals 11 residues. J lost 7 bases, V lost 4 bases, and 3 bases had no gene match.

The chain recombines TRBV27 with TRBJ1-1; D perhaps matches TRBD1 (5 bases). CDR1 and CDR2 from the germline V gene are MNHEY and SMNVEV (reference sequence). Deletions cut 6 bases from V and 6 bases from J, with 14 bases between. The CDR3 extends over 13 amino acids. CDR3 sequence: CASRQAPSPEAFF. DNA for the CDR3: TGTGCCAGCAGACAGGCACCATCTCCTGAAGCTTTCTTT.

This chain links TRBV25-1 with TRBJ2-2, with TRBD1 identical over 10 bases. The CDR3 is made up of 16 amino acids. Germline V gene sequence: CDR1 MGHDK, CDR2 SYGVNS. V lost 6 bases to trimming and J lost 2 bases; unmatched junction nucleotides: 6. The CDR3 protein is CASRSDRGHNTGELFF. The CDR3 nucleotides read TGTGCCAGCAGATCAGACAGGGGGCATAACACCGGGGAGCTGTTTTTT.

This chain connects TRBV28 to TRBJ2-5; the match to TRBD1 covers 8 bases. Germline-derived CDR1 and CDR2 are MDHEN and SYDVKM. This CDR3 is built from 14 residues. J lost 5 bases, V lost 8 bases, and 10 bases had no gene match. CDR3 amino acids: CASGQGAREETQYF. CDR3 bases: TGTGCCAGCGGCCAGGGGGCACGAGAGGAGACCCAGTACTTC.

The chain couples TRBV14 to TRBJ2-1; a weak D match, TRBD2 (6 bases). CDR3 size: 17 residues. Germline V CDR1 and CDR2: SGHDN, FVKESK. Trimming cost V 2 bases and J 10 bases, with 24 bases left between them. Here the CDR3 reads CASSQRRLRREKVEQFF. DNA of the CDR3: TGTGCCAGCAGCCAACGACGACTACGACGGGAGAAGGTGGAGCAGTTCTTC. Full variable domain (missing parts from reference TRBV14 and TRBJ2-1): EAGVTQFPSHSVIEKGQTVTLRCDPISGHDNLYWYRRVMGKEIKFLLHFVKESKQDESGMPNNRFLAERTGGTYSTLKVQPAELEDSGVYFCASSQRRLRREKVEQFFGPGTRLTVL.

This clone occurred a few times. The DNA for the CDR3 is TGTGCCAGCAGTTTAAAGGGGGCATACAATCAGCCCCAGCATTTT. Translating it yields CASSLKGAYNQPQHF. This chain uses TRBV28 with TRBJ1-5, with 7 bases aligning to TRBD1. CDR1 is MDHEN and CDR2 is SYDVKM in the germline V gene. This CDR3 contains 15 residues. Trimming took 2 bases from V and 3 from J; bases not matched to a gene: 4.

The chain carries TRBV6-5 and TRBJ2-5; TRBD1 matches 7 bases. V gave up 6 bases and J gave up 1 base; unmatched junction bases: 2. This CDR3 spans 13 amino acids. Per the germline V gene, CDR1 is MNHEY and CDR2 is SVGAGI. The CDR3 nucleotides read TGTGCCAGCAGCAGGGGGTCCCAAGAGACCCAGTACTTC. It yields the protein CASSRGSQETQYF.

This chain links TRBV2 with TRBJ2-1, with 8 bases matching TRBD2. The germline CDR1 and CDR2 sequences are SNHLY and FYNNEI. The CDR3 consists of 15 residues. Germline trimming cut 5 bases from V and 3 bases from J; bases unmatched to any gene: 6. CDR3 residues: CASSLSGRFYNEQFF. The DNA for the CDR3 is TGTGCCAGCAGTCTGAGCGGGAGATTCTACAATGAGCAGTTCTTC. Drawing the rest from reference TRBV2 and TRBJ2-1, the complete variable domain is EPEVTQTPSHQVTQMGQEVILRCVPISNHLYFYWYRQILGQKVEFLVSFYNNEISEKSEIFDDQFSVERPDGSNFTLKIRSTKLEDSAMYFCASSLSGRFYNEQFFGPGTRLTVL.

This clone has just a few counts. This chain joins TRBV5-6 and TRBJ1-6; the D is unclear. V dropped 4 bases and J dropped 7 bases, with 9 bases sitting between them. In germline, CDR1 is SGHDT, CDR2 YYEEEE. The CDR3 consists of 13 residues. CDR3 amino acids: CASSGPLNSPLHF. In DNA form, the CDR3 reads TGTGCCAGCAGCGGGCCGTTGAATTCACCCCTCCACTTT.

This clone showed up just once. The V gene is TRBV29-1, the J gene TRBJ2-7, with 7 bases lining up with TRBD1. The CDR3 is made up of 14 amino acids. The V and J ends lost 6 bases and 3 bases, in that order; junction bases with no gene match: 11. Germline CDR1 reads SQVTM; CDR2 reads ANQGSEA. The CDR3 spells CSVIGQEIGYEQYF. In nucleotides, the CDR3 is TGCAGCGTCATAGGACAGGAGATTGGCTACGAGCAGTACTTC.

The V and J genes are TRBV27 and TRBJ1-5, with 10 bases aligning to TRBD1. Germline CDR1 reads MNHEY; CDR2 reads SMNVEV (reference sequence). Trimming cost V 5 bases and J 9 bases; bases outside gene matches: 10. The CDR3 is 15 residues long. CDR3 nucleotides: TGTGCCAGCAGTCCGTTGGGGACAGGGGTTAGGCCCCAGCATTTT. It codes for CASSPLGTGVRPQHF.

The CDR3 is CASSLQTGVRTDTQYF. DNA of the CDR3: TGTGCCAGCAGTTTACAGACAGGGGTGAGAACAGATACGCAGTATTTT. The chain is built from TRBV28 and TRBJ2-3; TRBD1 aligns across 8 bases. The CDR3 covers 16 residues. Trimming at V came to 2 bases and at J to 3 bases, leaving 7 bases not matched to a gene. Germline assignment: CDR1 MDHEN and CDR2 SYDVKM.

The chain recombines TRBV7-9 with TRBJ2-1; 13 bases fit TRBD2. The V gene's germline CDR1 is SEHNR and CDR2 FQNEAQ (reference sequence). J gave up 8 bases and V 6 bases, and 13 bases lay outside the gene matches. The length of the CDR3 is 17 residues. The CDR3: CASRGLAGERMMYEQFF. DNA for the CDR3: TGTGCCAGCAGAGGACTAGCGGGAGAAAGGATGATGTATGAGCAGTTCTTC. The full variable domain, rest sourced from reference TRBV7-9 and TRBJ2-1, is DTGVSQNPRHKITKRGQNVTFRCDPISEHNRLYWYRQTLGQGPEFLTYFQNEAQLEKSRLLSDRFSAERPKGSFSTLEIQRTEQGDSAMYLCASRGLAGERMMYEQFFGPGTRLTVL.

V is TRBV9 and J is TRBJ2-5, with 9 nucleotides matching TRBD2. CDR1 is SGDLS and CDR2 is YYNGEE in the germline V gene. This CDR3 has 14 residues. The J segment lost 5 bases and the V segment lost 4 bases, leaving 6 bases of the junction unmatched. CDR3 coding DNA: TGTGCCAGCAGCTTTAGCGGGAGAGGTGAGACCCAGTACTTC. Its protein product is CASSFSGRGETQYF.

V and J are TRBV28 and TRBJ1-1, with 9 positions matching TRBD1. The CDR3 loop spans 15 amino acids. V trimming: 3 bases; J trimming: 4 bases; junction bases outside the gene matches: 6. The germline CDR1 and CDR2 sequences are MDHEN and SYDVKM. The CDR3 sequence is CASSFRDRVPTEAFF. CDR3 sequence (DNA): TGTGCCAGCAGTTTCCGGGACAGGGTCCCCACTGAAGCTTTCTTT.